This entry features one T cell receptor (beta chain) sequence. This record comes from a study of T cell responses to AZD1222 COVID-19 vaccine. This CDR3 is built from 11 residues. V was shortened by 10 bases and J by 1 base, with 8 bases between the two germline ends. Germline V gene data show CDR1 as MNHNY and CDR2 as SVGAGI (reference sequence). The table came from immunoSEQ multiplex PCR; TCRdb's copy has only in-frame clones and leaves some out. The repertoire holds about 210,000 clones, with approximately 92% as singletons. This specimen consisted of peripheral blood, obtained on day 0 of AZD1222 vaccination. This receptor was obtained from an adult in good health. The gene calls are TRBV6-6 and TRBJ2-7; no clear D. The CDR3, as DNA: TGTGCCACCAGCCCTTCCTACGAGCAGTACTTC. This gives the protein CATSPSYEQYF.